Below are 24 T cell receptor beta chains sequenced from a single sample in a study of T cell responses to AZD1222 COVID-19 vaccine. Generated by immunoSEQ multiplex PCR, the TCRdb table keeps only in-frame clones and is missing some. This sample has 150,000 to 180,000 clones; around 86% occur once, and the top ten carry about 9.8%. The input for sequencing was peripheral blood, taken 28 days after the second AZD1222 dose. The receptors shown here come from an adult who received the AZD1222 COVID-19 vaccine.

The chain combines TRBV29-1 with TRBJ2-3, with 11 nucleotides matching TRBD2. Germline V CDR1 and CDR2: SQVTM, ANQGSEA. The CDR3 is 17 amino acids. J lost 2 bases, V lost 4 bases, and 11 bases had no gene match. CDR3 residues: CSVVPRLAGGPTDTQYF. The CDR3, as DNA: TGCAGCGTTGTTCCCAGGCTAGCGGGAGGCCCCACAGATACGCAGTATTTT.

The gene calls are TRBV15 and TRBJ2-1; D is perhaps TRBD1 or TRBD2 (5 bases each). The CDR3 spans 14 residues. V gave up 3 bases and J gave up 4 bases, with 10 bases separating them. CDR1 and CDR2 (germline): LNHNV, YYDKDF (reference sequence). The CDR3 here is CATSRGPDYNEQFF. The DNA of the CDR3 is TGTGCCACCAGCAGGGGACCCGATTACAATGAGCAGTTCTTC.

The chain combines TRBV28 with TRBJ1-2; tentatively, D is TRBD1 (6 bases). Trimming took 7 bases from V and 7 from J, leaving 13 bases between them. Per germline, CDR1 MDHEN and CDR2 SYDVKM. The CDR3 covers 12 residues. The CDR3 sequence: CASTATGSGYTF. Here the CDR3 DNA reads TGTGCCAGCACTGCTACAGGGAGTGGCTACACCTTC.

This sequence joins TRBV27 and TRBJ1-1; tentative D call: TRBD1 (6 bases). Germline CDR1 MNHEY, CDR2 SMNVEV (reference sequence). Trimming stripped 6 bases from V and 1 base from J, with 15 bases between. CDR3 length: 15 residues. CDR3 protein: CASSPGVSWNTEAFF. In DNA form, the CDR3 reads TGTGCCAGCAGCCCAGGGGTTAGTTGGAACACTGAAGCTTTCTTT.

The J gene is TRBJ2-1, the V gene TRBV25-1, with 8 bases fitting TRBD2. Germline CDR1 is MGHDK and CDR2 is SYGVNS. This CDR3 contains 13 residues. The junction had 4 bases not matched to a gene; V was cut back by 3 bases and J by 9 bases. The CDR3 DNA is TGTGCCAGCAGTGATGGCGGGAGGCTTGAGCAGTTCTTC. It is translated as CASSDGGRLEQFF.

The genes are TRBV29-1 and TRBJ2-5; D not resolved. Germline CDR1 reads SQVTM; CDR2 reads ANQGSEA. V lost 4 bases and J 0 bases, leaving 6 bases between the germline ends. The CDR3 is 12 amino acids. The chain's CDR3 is CSVGGYQETQYF. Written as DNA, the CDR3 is TGCAGCGTTGGAGGCTACCAAGAGACCCAGTACTTC.

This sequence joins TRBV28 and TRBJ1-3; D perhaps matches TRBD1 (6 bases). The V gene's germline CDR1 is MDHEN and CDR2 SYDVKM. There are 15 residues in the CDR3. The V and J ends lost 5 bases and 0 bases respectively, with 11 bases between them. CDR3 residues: CASSNRAASGNTIYF. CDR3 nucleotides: TGTGCCAGCAGTAACAGGGCCGCCTCTGGAAACACCATATATTTT.

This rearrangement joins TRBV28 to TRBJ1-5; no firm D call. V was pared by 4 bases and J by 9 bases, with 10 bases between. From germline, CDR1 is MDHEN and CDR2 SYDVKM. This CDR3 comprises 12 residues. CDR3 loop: CASSSSLRPQHF. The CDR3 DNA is TGTGCCAGCAGTTCCTCCCTGCGGCCCCAGCATTTT. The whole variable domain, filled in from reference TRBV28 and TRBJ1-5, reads DVKVTQSSRYLVKRTGEKVFLECVQDMDHENMFWYRQDPGLGLRLIYFSYDVKMKEKGDIPEGYSVSREKKERFSLILESASTNQTSMYLCASSSSLRPQHFGDGTRLSIL.

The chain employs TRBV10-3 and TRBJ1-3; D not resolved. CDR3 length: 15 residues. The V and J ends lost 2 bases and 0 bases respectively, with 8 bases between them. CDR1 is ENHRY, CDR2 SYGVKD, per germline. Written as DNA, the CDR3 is TGTGCCATCAGTGAGGGGAGTCTCTCTGGAAACACCATATATTTT. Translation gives CAISEGSLSGNTIYF.

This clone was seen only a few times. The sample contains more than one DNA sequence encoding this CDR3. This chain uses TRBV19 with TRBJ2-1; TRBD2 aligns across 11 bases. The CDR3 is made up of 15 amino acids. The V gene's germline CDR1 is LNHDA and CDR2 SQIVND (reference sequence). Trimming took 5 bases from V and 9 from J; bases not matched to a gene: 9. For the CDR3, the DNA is TGTGCCAGTAGTGCCTTAGCGGGAGGGCCTGTTGAGCAGTTCTTC. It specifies CASSALAGGPVEQFF.

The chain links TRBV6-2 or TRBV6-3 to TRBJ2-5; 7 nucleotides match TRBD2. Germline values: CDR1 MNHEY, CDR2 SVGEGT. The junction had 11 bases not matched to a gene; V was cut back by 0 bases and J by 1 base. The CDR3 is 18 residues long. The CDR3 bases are TGTGCCAGCAGTTACTCGACCGGCGACGGGACTATCCAAGAGACCCAGTACTTC. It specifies CASSYSTGDGTIQETQYF.

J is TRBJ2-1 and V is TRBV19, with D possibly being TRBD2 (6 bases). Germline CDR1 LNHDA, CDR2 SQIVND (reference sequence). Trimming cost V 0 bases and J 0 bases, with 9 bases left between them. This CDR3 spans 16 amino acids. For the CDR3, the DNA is TGTGCCAGTAGTATAGATGCAGCGGGCTCCTACAATGAGCAGTTCTTC. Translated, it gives CASSIDAAGSYNEQFF.

The CDR3 reads CASSLSRGKSYEQYF. The DNA of the CDR3 is TGTGCCAGCAGTTTAAGCAGGGGAAAATCCTACGAGCAGTACTTC. The rearrangement links TRBV28 to TRBJ2-7, with D perhaps TRBD1 (6 bases). In germline, CDR1 is MDHEN, CDR2 SYDVKM. The CDR3 sequence is 15 residues long. V was clipped by 2 bases and J by 1 base, with 12 bases between them.

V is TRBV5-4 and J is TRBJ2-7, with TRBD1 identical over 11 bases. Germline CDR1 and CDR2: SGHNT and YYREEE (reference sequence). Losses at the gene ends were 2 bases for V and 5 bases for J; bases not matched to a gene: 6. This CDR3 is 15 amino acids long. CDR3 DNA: TGTGCCAGCAGCTTCCCCGGGACAGGGGGTAACGAGCAGTACTTC. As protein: CASSFPGTGGNEQYF.

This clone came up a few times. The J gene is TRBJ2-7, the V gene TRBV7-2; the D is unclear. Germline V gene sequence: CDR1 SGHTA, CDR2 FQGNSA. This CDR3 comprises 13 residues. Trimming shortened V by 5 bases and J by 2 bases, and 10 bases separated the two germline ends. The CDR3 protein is CASSPEPPYEQYF. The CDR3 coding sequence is TGTGCCAGCAGCCCCGAGCCTCCCTACGAGCAGTACTTC.

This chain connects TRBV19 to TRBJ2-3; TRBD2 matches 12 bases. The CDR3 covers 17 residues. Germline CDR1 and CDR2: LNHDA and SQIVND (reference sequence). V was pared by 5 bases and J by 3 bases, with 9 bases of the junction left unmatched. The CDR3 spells CASSFRLAGDWTDTQYF. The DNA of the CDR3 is TGTGCCAGTAGTTTCCGACTAGCGGGAGATTGGACAGATACGCAGTATTTT.

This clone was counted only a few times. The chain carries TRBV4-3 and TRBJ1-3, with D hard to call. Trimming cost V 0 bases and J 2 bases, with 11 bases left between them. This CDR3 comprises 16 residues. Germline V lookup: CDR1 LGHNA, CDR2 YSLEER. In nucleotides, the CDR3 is TGCGCCAGCAGCCAAGATCTAACCAACCCTGGAAACACCATATATTTT. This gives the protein CASSQDLTNPGNTIYF.

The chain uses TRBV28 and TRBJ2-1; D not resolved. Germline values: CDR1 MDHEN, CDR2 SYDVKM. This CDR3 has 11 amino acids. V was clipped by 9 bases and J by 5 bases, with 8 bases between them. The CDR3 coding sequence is TGTGCCAGTGTTAGCAACAATGAGCAGTTCTTC. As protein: CASVSNNEQFF.

In DNA, the CDR3 is TGTGCCACCAGCAGAGATCGCCTGGGAGGAGACTATGGCTACACCTTC. Its translation: CATSRDRLGGDYGYTF. J is TRBJ1-2 and V is TRBV15; D unresolved. V was pared by 0 bases and J by 3 bases, with 14 bases between. The CDR3 has 16 amino acids. Germline values: CDR1 LNHNV, CDR2 YYDKDF (reference sequence).

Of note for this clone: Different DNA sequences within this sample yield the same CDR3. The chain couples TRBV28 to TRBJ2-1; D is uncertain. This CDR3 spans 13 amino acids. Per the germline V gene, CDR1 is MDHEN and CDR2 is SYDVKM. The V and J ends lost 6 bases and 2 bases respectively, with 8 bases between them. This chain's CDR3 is CASSLDTYNEQFF. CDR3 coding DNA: TGTGCCAGCAGCCTCGACACCTACAATGAGCAGTTCTTC.

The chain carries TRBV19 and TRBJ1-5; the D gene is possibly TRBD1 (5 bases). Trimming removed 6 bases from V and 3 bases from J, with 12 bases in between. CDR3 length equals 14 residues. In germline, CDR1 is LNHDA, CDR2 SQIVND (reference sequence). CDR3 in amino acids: CASRGPGNNQPQHF. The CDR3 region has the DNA TGTGCCAGTAGGGGGCCGGGGAACAATCAGCCCCAGCATTTT.

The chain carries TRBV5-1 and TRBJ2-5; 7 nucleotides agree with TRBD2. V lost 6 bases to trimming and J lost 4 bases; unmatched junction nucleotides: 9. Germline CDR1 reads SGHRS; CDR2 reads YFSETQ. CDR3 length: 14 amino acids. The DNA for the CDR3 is TGCGCCAGCAAGGAGGCTAGCGGTAGAGAGACCCAGTACTTC. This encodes CASKEASGRETQYF.

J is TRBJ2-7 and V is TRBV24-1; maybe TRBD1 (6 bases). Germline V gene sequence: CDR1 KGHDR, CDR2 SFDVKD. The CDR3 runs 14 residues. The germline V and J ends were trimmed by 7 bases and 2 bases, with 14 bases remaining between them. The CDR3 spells CATRAQGPPYEQYF. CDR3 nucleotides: TGTGCCACCAGGGCTCAGGGGCCGCCCTACGAGCAGTACTTC.

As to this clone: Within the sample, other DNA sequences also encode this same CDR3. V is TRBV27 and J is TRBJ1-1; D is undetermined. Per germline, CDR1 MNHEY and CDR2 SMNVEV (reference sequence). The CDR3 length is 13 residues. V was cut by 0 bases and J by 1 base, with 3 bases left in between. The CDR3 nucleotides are TGTGCCAGCAGTTTATCGAGGAACACTGAAGCTTTCTTT. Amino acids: CASSLSRNTEAFF.